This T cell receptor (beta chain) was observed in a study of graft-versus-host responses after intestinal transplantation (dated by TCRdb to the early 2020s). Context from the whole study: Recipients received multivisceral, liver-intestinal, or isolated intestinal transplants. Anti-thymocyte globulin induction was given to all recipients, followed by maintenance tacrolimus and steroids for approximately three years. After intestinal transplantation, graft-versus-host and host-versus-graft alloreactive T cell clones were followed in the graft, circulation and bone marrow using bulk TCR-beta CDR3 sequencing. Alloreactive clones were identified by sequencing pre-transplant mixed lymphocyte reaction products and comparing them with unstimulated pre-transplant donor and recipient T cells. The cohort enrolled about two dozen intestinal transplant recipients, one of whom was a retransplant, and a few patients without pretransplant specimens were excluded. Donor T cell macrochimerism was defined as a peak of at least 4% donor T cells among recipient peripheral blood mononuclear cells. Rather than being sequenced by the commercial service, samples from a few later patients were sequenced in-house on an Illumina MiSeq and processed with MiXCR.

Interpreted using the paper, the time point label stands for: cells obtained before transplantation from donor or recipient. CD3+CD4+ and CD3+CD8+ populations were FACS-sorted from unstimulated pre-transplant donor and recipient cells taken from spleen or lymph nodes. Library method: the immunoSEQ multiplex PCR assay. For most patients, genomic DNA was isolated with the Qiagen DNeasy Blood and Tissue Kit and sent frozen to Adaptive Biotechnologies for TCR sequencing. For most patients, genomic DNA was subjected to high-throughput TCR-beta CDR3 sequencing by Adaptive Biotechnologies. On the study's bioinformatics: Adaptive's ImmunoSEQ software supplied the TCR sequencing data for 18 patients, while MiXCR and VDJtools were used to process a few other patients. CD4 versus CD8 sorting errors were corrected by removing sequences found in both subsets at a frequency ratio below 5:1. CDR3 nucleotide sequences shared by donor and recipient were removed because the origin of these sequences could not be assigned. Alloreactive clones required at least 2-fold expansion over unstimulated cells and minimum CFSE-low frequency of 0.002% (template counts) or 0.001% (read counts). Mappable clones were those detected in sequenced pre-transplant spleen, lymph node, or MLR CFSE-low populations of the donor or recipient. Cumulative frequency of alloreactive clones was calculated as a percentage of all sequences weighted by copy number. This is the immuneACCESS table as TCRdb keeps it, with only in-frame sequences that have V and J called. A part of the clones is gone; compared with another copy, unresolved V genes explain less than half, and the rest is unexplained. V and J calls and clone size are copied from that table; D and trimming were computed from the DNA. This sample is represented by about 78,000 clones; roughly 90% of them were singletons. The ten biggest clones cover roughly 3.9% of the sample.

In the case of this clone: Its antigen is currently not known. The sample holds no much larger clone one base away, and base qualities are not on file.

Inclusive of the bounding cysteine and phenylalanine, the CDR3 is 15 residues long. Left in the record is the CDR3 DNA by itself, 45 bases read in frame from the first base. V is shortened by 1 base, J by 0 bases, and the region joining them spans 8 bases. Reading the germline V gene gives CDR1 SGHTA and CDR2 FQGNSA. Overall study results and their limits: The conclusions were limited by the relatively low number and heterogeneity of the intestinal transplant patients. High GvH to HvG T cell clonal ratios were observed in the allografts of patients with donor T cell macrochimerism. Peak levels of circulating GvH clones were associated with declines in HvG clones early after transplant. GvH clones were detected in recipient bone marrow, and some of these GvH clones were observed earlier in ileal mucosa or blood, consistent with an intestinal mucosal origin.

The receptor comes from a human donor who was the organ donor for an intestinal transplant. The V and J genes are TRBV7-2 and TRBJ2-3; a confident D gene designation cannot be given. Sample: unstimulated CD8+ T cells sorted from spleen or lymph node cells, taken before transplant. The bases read TGTGCCAGCAGCTTAGTAGTCGGTAGCACAGATACGCAGTATTTT. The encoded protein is CASSLVVGSTDTQYF.